A selection of T cell receptor beta chains follows, all from one sample in a study of blood T cell repertoires in COVID-19. Assay: immunoSEQ multiplex PCR; the TCRdb copy retains only in-frame clones and omits some. The sample has 120,000 to 150,000 clones, about nine tenths seen once. The sample taken for sequencing was peripheral blood. The receptors come from a human donor in a cohort sampled during active COVID-19. Both conserved end residues are part of each CDR3. A D gene is named only where the DNA matches it firmly. Clone size is given for some rows only: seen once, a few or many times, or a class if the clone is expanded.

>TRBD1|TRBJ1-2|-|TRBV3-1/TRBV3-2
TGTGCCAGCAGCCTCGACAGGGCCATCCTGAACTATGGCTACACCTTC
CASSLDRAILNYGYTF
>-|TRBJ2-5|-|TRBV5-6
TGTGCCAGCAGCGCGCGACAGCAAGAGACCCAGTACTTC
CASSARQQETQYF
>-|TRBJ2-3|-|TRBV27
TGTGCCAGCAGTTTATACTCATCATCCGCGACAGATACGCAGTATTTT
CASSLYSSSATDTQYF
>-|TRBJ2-1|-|TRBV13
TGTGCCAGCAGCCAGGGACTGTCGTTCAACAATGAGCAGTTCTTC
CASSQGLSFNNEQFF
>TRBD1|TRBJ1-2|-|TRBV7-2
TGTGCCAGCAGCTTCCCGGGACAGGCTGGCTACACCTTC
CASSFPGQAGYTF
>TRBD1|TRBJ2-5|-|TRBV28
TGTGCCAGCAGTTTAGGGGACAGGGGAGAGACCCAGTACTTC
CASSLGDRGETQYF
>TRBD1|TRBJ1-4|few|TRBV30
TGTGCCTGGAGTTCTCAGGGGGCGGGTGAAAAACTGTTTTTT
CAWSSQGAGEKLFF
>-|TRBJ1-2|-|TRBV4-3
TGCGCCAGCAGCCAAGGATCCGGACAGCCGGATGGCTACACCTTC
CASSQGSGQPDGYTF
>TRBD1|TRBJ1-1|-|TRBV7-3
TGTGCCAGCAGCTTAGGACAGGGAGACACTGAAGCTTTCTTT
CASSLGQGDTEAFF
>TRBD2|TRBJ2-1|-|TRBV19
TGTGCCAGTAGTATAGACGGGAGGGATAGGAATGAGCAGTTCTTC
CASSIDGRDRNEQFF
>TRBD2|TRBJ2-1|-|TRBV7-2
TGTGCCAGCAGTTTCCCCACTAGCGGGGGGACGGGCTCCTACAATGAGCAGTTCTTC
CASSFPTSGGTGSYNEQFF
>TRBD1|TRBJ1-6|-|TRBV6-6
TGTGCCAGCAGTCTCGGGACAGGGAGGTCTTCACCCCTCCACTTT
CASSLGTGRSSPLHF
>-|TRBJ1-1|-|TRBV5-6
TGTGCCAGCAGCTTATTGGGGCGGTCGAACACTGAAGCTTTCTTT
CASSLLGRSNTEAFF
>TRBD1|TRBJ2-1|few|TRBV25-1
TGTGCCAGCACGGACAGGGATGGCCGTGAGGAGCAGTTCTTC
CASTDRDGREEQFF
>TRBD1|TRBJ1-4|-|TRBV28
TGTGCCAGCAGTTTGGGGACAGGGGGCAGGGAAAAACTGTTTTTT
CASSLGTGGREKLFF
>-|TRBJ2-6|-|TRBV28
TGTGCCAGCAGTTTGGAGGGGCCTGGGGCCAACGTCCTGACTTTC
CASSLEGPGANVLTF
>TRBD1|TRBJ1-1|-|TRBV30
TGTGCCTGGAGGACAGGGGCAACCCGGGTGAACACTGAAGCTTTCTTT
CAWRTGATRVNTEAFF
>-|TRBJ2-2|-|TRBV4-1
TGCGCCAGCAGCCAAGATCCAGGCGTAACCGGGGAGCTGTTTTTT
CASSQDPGVTGELFF
>-|TRBJ2-3|-|TRBV23-1
TGCGCCCACACACAGGGCGTCGTATCTGTCGTCCCCCGCAGAGATACGCAGTATTTT
CAHTQGVVSVVPRRDTQYF
>-|TRBJ2-1|-|TRBV19
TGTGCCAGTAGTATAATGCGCGGGTCCTACAATGAGCAGTTCTTC
CASSIMRGSYNEQFF
>TRBD1|TRBJ1-3|once|TRBV7-8
TGTGCCAGCAGCTTATACGGGGGACAGGGAAGTGCTGGAAACACCATATATTTT
CASSLYGGQGSAGNTIYF
>-|TRBJ1-2|-|TRBV6-5
TGTGCCAGCCGCGAGAGCGGGGACTATGGCTACACCTTC
CASRESGDYGYTF
>-|TRBJ2-1|once|TRBV12-5
TGTGCTAGTGGTTTGGGGGGCAGAGGGGGTTCCTACAATGAGCAGTTCTTC
CASGLGGRGGSYNEQFF
>-|TRBJ2-7|-|TRBV3-1/TRBV3-2
TGTGCCAGCAGCCAAGATCTGGGCGGGGTCGCCTACGAGCAGTACTTC
CASSQDLGGVAYEQYF
>TRBD2|TRBJ2-7|once|TRBV27
TGTGCCAGCAGTTTCAATAGCGGGGGGTCCTACGAGCAGTACTTC
CASSFNSGGSYEQYF
>-|TRBJ2-7|-|TRBV4-3
TGCGCCAGCAGCCAAGTGTCGGGCGGGACGGACGAGCAGTACTTC
CASSQVSGGTDEQYF
>-|TRBJ1-2|-|TRBV6-2/TRBV6-3
TGTGCCAGCAGTTACGGAGACAGCTATGGCTACACCTTC
CASSYGDSYGYTF
>-|TRBJ1-5|-|TRBV7-2
TGTGCCAGCAGCTTAGGGGGGCAGACCCGAGCGAATCAGCCCCAGCATTTT
CASSLGGQTRANQPQHF
>-|TRBJ2-7|-|TRBV19
TGTGCCAGTAGCGACAACCAACTCTCCTACGAGCAGTACTTC
CASSDNQLSYEQYF
>-|TRBJ2-3|-|TRBV5-4
TGTGCCAGCAGTTTAGGACTCACCGGGGATACGCAGTATTTT
CASSLGLTGDTQYF
>-|TRBJ2-7|once|TRBV18
TGTGCCAGCTCACCGGAGGGGAACGAGCAGTACTTC
CASSPEGNEQYF
>-|TRBJ2-2|-|TRBV5-1
TGCGCCAGCAGCTTGCTCCCCCCGGACACCGGGGAGCTGTTTTTT
CASSLLPPDTGELFF
>-|TRBJ1-1|-|TRBV30
TGTGCCTGGACCAAAAGGGGCGAGACTGAAGCTTTCTTT
CAWTKRGETEAFF
>-|TRBJ1-4|-|TRBV2
TGTGCCAGCAGTGAAACAGGGCGAACTAATGAAAAACTGTTTTTT
CASSETGRTNEKLFF
>-|TRBJ2-3|-|TRBV7-3
TGTGCCAGCAGCCCGCTCGTTAGCGGTAACACAGATACGCAGTATTTT
CASSPLVSGNTDTQYF
>TRBD2|TRBJ2-1|-|TRBV19
TGTGCCAGTGGACTAGCGGCCTCCTACAATGAGCAGTTCTTC
CASGLAASYNEQFF
>-|TRBJ1-5|-|TRBV4-1
TGCGCCAGCAGCCAAGGTCTATTGTGGGGACTGGGGCTATATAAGAGCAATCAGCCCCAGCATTTT
CASSQGLLWGLGLYKSNQPQHF
>-|TRBJ2-1|-|TRBV9
TGTGCCAGCAGCGTAGAACCGGGATCATTCTACAATGAGCAGTTCTTC
CASSVEPGSFYNEQFF
>-|TRBJ2-3|-|TRBV11-3
TGTGCCAGCAGCTTAGTTTCATCAGATACGCAGTATTTT
CASSLVSSDTQYF
>-|TRBJ1-2|-|TRBV7-2
TGTGCCAGCAGCTTAGCGTCGGGCACAGGGTATGGCTACACCTTC
CASSLASGTGYGYTF
>-|TRBJ2-7|-|TRBV7-2
TGTGCCAGCAGCTTAGAGCGGAGTATCAATCCCTACGAGCAGTACTTC
CASSLERSINPYEQYF
>-|TRBJ1-1|few|TRBV5-1
TGCGCCAGCAGCTTGCAGGGGTGGGACACTGAAGCTTTCTTT
CASSLQGWDTEAFF
>-|TRBJ2-1|-|TRBV7-2
TGTGCCAGCAGCTCTTTGCCGGGACATCCCGGGGATGAGCAGTTCTTC
CASSSLPGHPGDEQFF
>TRBD2|TRBJ2-1|-|TRBV7-3
TGTGCCAGCAGCTCTAGCGGGAATGCATACAATGAGCAGTTCTTC
CASSSSGNAYNEQFF
>TRBD2|TRBJ2-1|-|TRBV4-1
TGCGCCAGCAGCCAAAACCGGGGACTAGCGGTGCACAATGAGCAGTTCTTC
CASSQNRGLAVHNEQFF
>-|TRBJ2-1|-|TRBV20-1
TGCAGTGCTAGTGAGACAGGTGGGGGCAATGAGCAGTTCTTC
CSASETGGGNEQFF
>-|TRBJ2-2|few|TRBV5-6
TGTGCCAGCAGCCAGGCCGCAGGGCACACCGGGGAGCTGTTTTTT
CASSQAAGHTGELFF
>TRBD1|TRBJ2-3|-|TRBV2
TGTGCCAGCACCCTTATGAGGGGGCCCGGCACAGATACGCAGTATTTT
CASTLMRGPGTDTQYF
>TRBD1|TRBJ1-6|few|TRBV11-1
TGTGCCAGCAGCCCAGGGACAGCCAATTCACCCCTCCACTTT
CASSPGTANSPLHF
>-|TRBJ1-3|-|TRBV4-3
TGCGCCAGCAGCCATGGTACAGGCGACTCTGGAAACACCATATATTTT
CASSHGTGDSGNTIYF
>-|TRBJ1-1|few|TRBV19
TGTGCCACCCGCACAGGGTTCTCGGAAGCTTTCTTT
CATRTGFSEAFF
>TRBD2|TRBJ2-3|-|TRBV5-8
TGTGCCAGCAGTTTTTACGGGGGGGCCTTTGGCACAGATACGCAGTATTTT
CASSFYGGAFGTDTQYF
>TRBD1|TRBJ2-2|-|TRBV28
TGTGCCAGCAGTTCTAATCCGGGACAGGGGAACACCGGGGAGCTGTTTTTT
CASSSNPGQGNTGELFF
>-|TRBJ2-7|-|TRBV15
TGTGCCACCAGCAGAGAGGTAGTATCCTACGAGCAGTACTTC
CATSREVVSYEQYF
>-|TRBJ1-5|-|TRBV7-2
TGTGCCAGCAGCTTAGGAGACTCGGGGAGTCAGCCCCAGCATTTT
CASSLGDSGSQPQHF